These 20 T cell receptor beta chains came from one sample sequenced in a study of shared clonotypes between healthy human individuals. Here immunoSEQ multiplex PCR was the method, and the copy in TCRdb shows in-frame clones only, minus some. The top ten hold 1.4% to 1.5% of the sample, which has over a million clones, around 76% seen once. Sample: memory CD4+ T cells sorted from blood. Subset indicated: CD45RA-negative fraction. The receptors here all came from a man aged 18 to 35 in good health.

With respect to this clone: Possible read error: a much larger clone is one base away. This chain joins TRBV11-3 and TRBJ1-3; no clear D. The germline CDR1 and CDR2 sequences are SGHNT and YENEEA. The CDR3 spans 13 residues. Between the trimmed V and J ends, which lost 5 bases and 0 bases, there was a span of 5 bases. The CDR3 DNA reads TGTGCCAGCAGCCACAACTCTGGAAACACCATATATTTT. It encodes CASSHNSGNTIYF.

The chain is built from TRBV30 and TRBJ2-2; D is tentatively TRBD1 or TRBD2 (6 bases each). CDR3 length: 14 amino acids. CDR1 is GTSNPN and CDR2 is SVGIG in the germline V gene (reference sequence). V lost 4 bases, J lost 4 bases, and 13 bases lay in between. CDR3 sequence: CAWTPGGLTGELFF. The CDR3 nucleotides are TGTGCCTGGACCCCTGGGGGGCTCACCGGGGAGCTGTTTTTT.

V and J are TRBV6-1 and TRBJ1-5; D not resolved. This CDR3 has 15 residues. The germline V gene has CDR1 MNHNS and CDR2 SASEGT. The ends were cut back, 8 bases at V and 2 bases at J, with 16 bases in the middle. The CDR3 DNA follows: TGTGCCAGCCAGGACCCCCATAAGGGCAATCAGCCCCAGCATTTT. Amino acid sequence: CASQDPHKGNQPQHF.

This clone was observed many times. The genes are TRBV7-2 and TRBJ1-4; no firm D call. The CDR3 is 12 residues long. The germline V and J ends were trimmed by 2 bases and 7 bases, with 5 bases remaining between them. Germline V gene data show CDR1 as SGHTA and CDR2 as FQGNSA. The CDR3 loop is CASSLSSEKLFF. CDR3 DNA sequence: TGTGCCAGCAGCTTATCTTCTGAAAAACTGTTTTTT.

This clone was seen many times. V and J are TRBV15 and TRBJ1-2; TRBD1 matches 8 bases. Germline V gives CDR1 LNHNV, CDR2 YYDKDF (reference sequence). Unmatched junction bases numbered 4, after V lost 5 bases and J lost 8 bases. There are 12 residues in the CDR3. The CDR3 region is CATSVRGLGYTF. For the CDR3, the DNA is TGTGCCACCAGCGTCAGGGGGCTCGGCTACACCTTC.

The chain couples TRBV5-1 to TRBJ2-1, with no clear D. Per germline, CDR1 SGHRS and CDR2 YFSETQ. The ends were cut back, 3 bases at V and 9 bases at J, with 16 bases in the middle. The CDR3 loop spans 14 amino acids. CDR3 bases: TGCGCCAGCAGCTCCCGAGGTCTGTCGGGTGAGCAGTTCTTC. Protein: CASSSRGLSGEQFF.

The J gene is TRBJ1-3, the V gene TRBV7-2, with D perhaps TRBD1 (5 bases). Germline V CDR1 and CDR2: SGHTA, FQGNSA. Trimming removed 3 bases from V and 4 bases from J, with 10 bases in between. The CDR3 is 14 residues long. For the CDR3, the DNA is TGTGCCAGCAGCTTCATGGGGGTCGGAAACACCATATATTTT. Amino acids: CASSFMGVGNTIYF.

DNA of the CDR3: TGTGCCAGTAGTTCCCGACAGGGGAGCACAGATACGCAGTATTTT. This gives the protein CASSSRQGSTDTQYF. This chain connects TRBV19 to TRBJ2-3; 8 bases are a match to TRBD1. The germline V gene encodes CDR1 LNHDA and CDR2 SQIVND (reference sequence). The trim removed 5 bases at V and 0 bases at J, leaving 4 bases unmatched. This CDR3 contains 15 residues.

The J gene is TRBJ1-1, the V gene TRBV18; D ambiguous. Trimming left V 3 bases short and J 7 bases short, with 18 bases between. The CDR3 length is 15 residues. CDR1 is KGHSH and CDR2 is LQKENI in the germline V gene. CDR3 protein: CASSPGLQSGNEAFF. DNA of the CDR3: TGTGCCAGCTCACCGGGTCTGCAGTCCGGGAATGAAGCTTTCTTT.

CDR3 residues: CASSEWTTSTDTQYF. The CDR3 nucleotides are TGCGCCAGCAGTGAATGGACCACTAGCACAGATACGCAGTATTTT. V gene TRBV10-2 combines with J gene TRBJ2-3; D not resolved. Trimming removed 3 bases from V and 0 bases from J, with 10 bases in between. This CDR3 has 15 amino acids. Looked up from germline, CDR1 is WSHSY and CDR2 is SAAADI.

This chain uses TRBV19 with TRBJ2-3; perhaps D is TRBD1 or TRBD2 (5 bases each). Germline V gene lookup returns CDR1 LNHDA and CDR2 SQIVND (reference sequence). V was pared by 1 base and J by 5 bases, with 7 bases between. The CDR3 has 13 residues. The CDR3 loop reads CASSIGGRDTQYF. The DNA of the CDR3 is TGTGCCAGTAGTATAGGGGGACGAGATACGCAGTATTTT.

This clone was seen a single time. This chain joins TRBV19 and TRBJ2-3; TRBD2 matches at 7 bases. After removal of 5 bases from V and 5 bases from J, the junction contained 7 bases not matched to a gene. Germline-derived CDR1 and CDR2 are LNHDA and SQIVND (reference sequence). There are 14 residues in the CDR3. CDR3 nucleotide sequence: TGTGCCAGTAGTCCGGCGGGAGCTGGAGATACGCAGTATTTT. Its protein is CASSPAGAGDTQYF.

This rearrangement joins TRBV6-5 to TRBJ2-7; 7 nucleotides match TRBD2. J was trimmed by 6 bases and V by 7 bases; bases with no gene match: 6. The CDR3 contains 12 residues. CDR1 and CDR2 from the germline V gene are MNHEY and SVGAGI. Here the CDR3 reads CASNHPGGEQYF. The CDR3 DNA is TGTGCCAGCAATCACCCGGGGGGCGAGCAGTACTTC.

The chain recombines TRBV15 with TRBJ1-1; no firm D call. V was shortened by 0 bases and J by 1 base, with 12 bases between the two germline ends. In germline, CDR1 is LNHNV, CDR2 YYDKDF (reference sequence). The CDR3 has 16 residues. Here the CDR3 DNA reads TGTGCCACCAGCAGAGATATCGCAGAGGAGAACACTGAAGCTTTCTTT. It codes for CATSRDIAEENTEAFF.

For this clone: At the DNA level, this CDR3 is encoded by other sequences in the same sample as well. The rearrangement uses TRBV4-1 and TRBJ2-7, with 10 bases that match TRBD1. The CDR3 contains 14 residues. The germline V gene encodes CDR1 MGHRA and CDR2 YSYEKL. J lost 5 bases, V lost 1 base, and 2 bases had no gene match. The CDR3 bases are TGCGCCAGCAGCCAAGGACAGGGGGCAGACGAGCAGTACTTC. Encoded protein: CASSQGQGADEQYF.

This chain uses TRBV19 with TRBJ1-3; 12 nucleotides line up with TRBD1. Germline V gives CDR1 LNHDA, CDR2 SQIVND (reference sequence). With V trimmed by 10 bases and J by 2 bases, 9 bases remained unmatched. There are 16 residues in the CDR3. For the CDR3, the DNA is TGTGCCACATCTCCGGGACAGGGGGCGACTGGAAACACCATATATTTT. Translated, it gives CATSPGQGATGNTIYF.

The V and J genes are TRBV2 and TRBJ2-5; the match to TRBD1 covers 7 bases. V shed 6 bases and J 7 bases; nucleotides not matched to a gene: 5. From germline, CDR1 is SNHLY and CDR2 FYNNEI. The CDR3 has 12 residues. Here the CDR3 DNA reads TGTGCCAGCAGAACGGGACAGCTGACCCAGTACTTC. As protein: CASRTGQLTQYF.

DNA for the CDR3: TGTGCCTGGAGGGAAACCGGGACTAGCGGTGGGTTGGGCTCCGAGCAGTACTTC. Translating it yields CAWRETGTSGGLGSEQYF. The rearrangement joins TRBV30 to TRBJ2-7; 11 nucleotides align to TRBD2. With V trimmed by 3 bases and J by 6 bases, 19 bases remained unmatched. The length of the CDR3 is 18 residues. Germline V CDR1 and CDR2: GTSNPN, SVGIG (reference sequence).

The chain carries TRBV10-3 and TRBJ1-1, with TRBD1 identical over 9 bases. Germline CDR1 ENHRY, CDR2 SYGVKD. J gave up 3 bases and V 2 bases, and 13 bases lay outside the gene matches. This CDR3 is built from 18 residues. The CDR3 protein is CAISEKRNQDRGDTEAFF. The CDR3 DNA is TGTGCCATCAGTGAGAAAAGGAACCAGGACAGGGGAGACACTGAAGCTTTCTTT.

The chain joins TRBV29-1 to TRBJ1-1; TRBD1 matches at 11 bases. V was clipped by 5 bases and J by 0 bases; unmatched bases: 5. The CDR3 has 15 amino acids. The germline V gene has CDR1 SQVTM and CDR2 ANQGSEA. The CDR3 reads CSVYGTGGMNTEAFF. CDR3 DNA: TGCAGCGTTTATGGGACAGGGGGAATGAACACTGAAGCTTTCTTT.